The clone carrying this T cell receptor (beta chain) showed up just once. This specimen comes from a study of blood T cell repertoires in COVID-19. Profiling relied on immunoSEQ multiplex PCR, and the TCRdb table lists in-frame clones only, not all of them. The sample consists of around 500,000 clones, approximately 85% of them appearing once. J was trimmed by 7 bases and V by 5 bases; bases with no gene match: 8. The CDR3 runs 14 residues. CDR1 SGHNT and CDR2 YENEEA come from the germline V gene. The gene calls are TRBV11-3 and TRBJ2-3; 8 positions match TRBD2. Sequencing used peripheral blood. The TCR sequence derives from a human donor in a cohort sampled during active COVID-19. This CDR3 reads CASSPGTRSNTQYF. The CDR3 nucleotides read TGTGCCAGCAGCCCAGGGACTAGGAGTAATACGCAGTATTTT.